This section outlines one T cell receptor beta chain sequence together with its context. Using immunoSEQ multiplex PCR, the repertoire was profiled, and TCRdb retains in-frame clones only, with some absent. The table shows 70,000 to 85,000 clones, with approximately 90% occurring only once. The sample originates from a study of OX40 agonist ivuxolimab in advanced cancers. There are 14 residues in the CDR3. Germline lookup yields CDR1 MGHDK and CDR2 SYGVNS. Trimming removed 3 bases at V and 5 bases at J, with 13 bases between. The receptor was derived from an adult with an advanced solid tumor such as melanoma, head and neck, liver or kidney cancer. The chain is built from TRBV25-1 and TRBJ2-5; D possibly uses TRBD1 or TRBD2 (5 bases each). The specimen comprised CD4+ or CD8+ T cells sorted from blood, sampled in a trial of the OX40 agonist ivuxolimab. DNA of the CDR3: TGTGCCAGCAGTGAGCTTGGGGGAGTGGAGACCCAGTACTTC. Amino acid sequence: CASSELGGVETQYF. Drawing the rest from reference TRBV25-1 and TRBJ2-5, the complete variable domain is EADIYQTPRYLVIGTGKKITLECSQTMGHDKMYWYQQDPGMELHLIHYSYGVNSTEKGDLSSESTVSRIRTEHFPLTLESARPSHTSQYLCASSELGGVETQYFGPGTRLLVL.